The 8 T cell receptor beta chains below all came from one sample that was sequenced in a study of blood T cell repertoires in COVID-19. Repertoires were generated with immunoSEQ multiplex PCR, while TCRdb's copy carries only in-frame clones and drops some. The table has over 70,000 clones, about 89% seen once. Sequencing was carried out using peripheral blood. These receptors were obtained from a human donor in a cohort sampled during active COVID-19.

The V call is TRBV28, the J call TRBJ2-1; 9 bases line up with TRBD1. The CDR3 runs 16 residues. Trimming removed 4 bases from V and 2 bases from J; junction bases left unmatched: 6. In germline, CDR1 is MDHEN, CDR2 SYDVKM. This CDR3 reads CASSSLTGGAYNEQFF. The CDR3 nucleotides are TGTGCCAGCAGTTCCCTGACAGGGGGGGCCTACAATGAGCAGTTCTTC. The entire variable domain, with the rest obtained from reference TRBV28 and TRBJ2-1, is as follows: DVKVTQSSRYLVKRTGEKVFLECVQDMDHENMFWYRQDPGLGLRLIYFSYDVKMKEKGDIPEGYSVSREKKERFSLILESASTNQTSMYLCASSSLTGGAYNEQFFGPGTRLTVL.

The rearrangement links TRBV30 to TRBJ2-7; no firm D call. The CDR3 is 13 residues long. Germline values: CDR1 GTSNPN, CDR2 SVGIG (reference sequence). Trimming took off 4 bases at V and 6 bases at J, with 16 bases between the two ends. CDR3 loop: CAWTSPRGSEQYF. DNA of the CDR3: TGTGCCTGGACCTCCCCAAGAGGAAGCGAGCAGTACTTC. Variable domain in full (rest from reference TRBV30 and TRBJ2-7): SQTIHQWPATLVQPVGSPLSLECTVEGTSNPNLYWYRQAAGRGLQLLFYSVGIGQISSEVPQNLSASRPQDRQFILSSKKLLLSDSGFYLCAWTSPRGSEQYFGPGTRLTVT.

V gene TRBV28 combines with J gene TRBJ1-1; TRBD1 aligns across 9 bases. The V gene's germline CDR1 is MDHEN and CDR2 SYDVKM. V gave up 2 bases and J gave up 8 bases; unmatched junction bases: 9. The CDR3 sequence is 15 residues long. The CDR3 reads CASSLPGTGYREAFF. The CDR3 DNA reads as TGTGCCAGCAGTTTACCCGGGACAGGGTATCGAGAAGCTTTCTTT.

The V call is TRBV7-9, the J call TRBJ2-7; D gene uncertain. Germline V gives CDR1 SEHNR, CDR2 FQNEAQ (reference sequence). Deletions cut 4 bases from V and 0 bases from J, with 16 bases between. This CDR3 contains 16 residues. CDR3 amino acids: CASSSPVRVSSYEQYF. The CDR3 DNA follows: TGTGCCAGCAGCTCTCCGGTACGGGTGAGCTCCTACGAGCAGTACTTC.

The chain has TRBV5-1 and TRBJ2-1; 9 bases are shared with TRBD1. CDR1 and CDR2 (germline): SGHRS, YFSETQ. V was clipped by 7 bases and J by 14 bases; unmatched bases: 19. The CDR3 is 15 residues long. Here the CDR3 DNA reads TGCGCCAGCGGGGCCCAAACGGGGGCACAGGGGGCTGAGTTCTTC. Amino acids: CASGAQTGAQGAEFF.

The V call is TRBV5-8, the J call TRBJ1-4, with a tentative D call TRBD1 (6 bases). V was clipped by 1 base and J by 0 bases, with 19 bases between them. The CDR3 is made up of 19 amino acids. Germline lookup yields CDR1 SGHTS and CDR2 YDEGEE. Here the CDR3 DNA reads TGTGCCAGCAGCTTGATGGGGTTCAGGGGACCTGCAACTAATGAAAAACTGTTTTTT. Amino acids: CASSLMGFRGPATNEKLFF. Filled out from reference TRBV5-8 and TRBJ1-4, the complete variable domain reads EAGVTQSPTHLIKTRGQQATLRCSPISGHTSVYWYQQALGLGLQFLLWYDEGEERNRGNFPPRFSGRQFPNYSSELNVNALELEDSALYLCASSLMGFRGPATNEKLFFGSGTQLSVL.

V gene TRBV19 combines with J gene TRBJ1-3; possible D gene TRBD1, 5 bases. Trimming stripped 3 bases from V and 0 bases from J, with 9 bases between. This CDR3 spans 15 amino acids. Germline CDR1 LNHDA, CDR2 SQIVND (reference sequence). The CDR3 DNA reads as TGTGCCAGTAGTATCCAAGACAGCTCTGGAAACACCATATATTTT. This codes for CASSIQDSSGNTIYF. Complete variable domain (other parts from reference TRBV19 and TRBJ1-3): DGGITQSPKYLFRKEGQNVTLSCEQNLNHDAMYWYRQDPGQGLRLIYYSQIVNDFQKGDIAEGYSVSREKKESFPLTVTSAQKNPTAFYLCASSIQDSSGNTIYFGEGSWLTVV.

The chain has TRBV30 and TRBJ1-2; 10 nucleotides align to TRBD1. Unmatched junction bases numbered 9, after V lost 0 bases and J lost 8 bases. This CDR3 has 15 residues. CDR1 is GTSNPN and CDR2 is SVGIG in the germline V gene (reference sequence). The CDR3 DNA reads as TGTGCCTGGAGTGTACGGGGACAGGGGAGGGACGGCTACACCTTC. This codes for CAWSVRGQGRDGYTF.